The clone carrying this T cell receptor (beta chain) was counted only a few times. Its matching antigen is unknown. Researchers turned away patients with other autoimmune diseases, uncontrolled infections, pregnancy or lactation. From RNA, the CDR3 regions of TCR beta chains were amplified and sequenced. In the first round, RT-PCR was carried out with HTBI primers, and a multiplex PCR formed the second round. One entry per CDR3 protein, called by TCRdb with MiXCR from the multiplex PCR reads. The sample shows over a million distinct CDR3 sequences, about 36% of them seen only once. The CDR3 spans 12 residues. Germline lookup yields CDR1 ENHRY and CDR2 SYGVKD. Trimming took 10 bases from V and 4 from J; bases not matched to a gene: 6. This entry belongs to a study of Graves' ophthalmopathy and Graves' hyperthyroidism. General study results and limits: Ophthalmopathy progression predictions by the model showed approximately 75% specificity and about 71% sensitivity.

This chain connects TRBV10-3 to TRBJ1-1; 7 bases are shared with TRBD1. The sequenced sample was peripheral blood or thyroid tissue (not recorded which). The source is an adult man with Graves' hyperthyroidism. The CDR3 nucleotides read TGTGCCACCGAGACAGGGCGCACTGAAGCTTTCTTT. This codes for CATETGRTEAFF.